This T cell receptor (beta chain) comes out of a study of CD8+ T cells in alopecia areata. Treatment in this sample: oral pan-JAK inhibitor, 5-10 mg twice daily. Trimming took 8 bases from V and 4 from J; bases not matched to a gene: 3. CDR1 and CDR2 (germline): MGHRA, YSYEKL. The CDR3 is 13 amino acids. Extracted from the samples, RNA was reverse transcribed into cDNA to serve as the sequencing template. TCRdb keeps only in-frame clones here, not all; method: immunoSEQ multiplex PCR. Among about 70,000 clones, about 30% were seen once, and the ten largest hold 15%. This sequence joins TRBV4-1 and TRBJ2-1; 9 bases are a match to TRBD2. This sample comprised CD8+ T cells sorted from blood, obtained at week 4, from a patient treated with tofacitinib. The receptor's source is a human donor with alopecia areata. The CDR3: CASGLARYNEQFF. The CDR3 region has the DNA TGCGCCAGCGGACTAGCGCGTTACAATGAGCAGTTCTTC.